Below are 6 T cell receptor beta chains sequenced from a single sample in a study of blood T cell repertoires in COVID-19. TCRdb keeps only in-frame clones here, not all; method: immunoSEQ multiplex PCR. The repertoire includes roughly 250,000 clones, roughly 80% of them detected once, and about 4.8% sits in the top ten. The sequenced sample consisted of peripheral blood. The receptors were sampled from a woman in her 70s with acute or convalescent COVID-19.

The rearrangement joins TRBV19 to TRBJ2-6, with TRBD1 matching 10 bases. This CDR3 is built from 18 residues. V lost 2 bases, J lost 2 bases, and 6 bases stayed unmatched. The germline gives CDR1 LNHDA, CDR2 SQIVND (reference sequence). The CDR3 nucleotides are TGTGCCAGTAGTATAAGCATGGGACAGGGGACTGGGGCCAACGTCCTGACTTTC. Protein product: CASSISMGQGTGANVLTF.

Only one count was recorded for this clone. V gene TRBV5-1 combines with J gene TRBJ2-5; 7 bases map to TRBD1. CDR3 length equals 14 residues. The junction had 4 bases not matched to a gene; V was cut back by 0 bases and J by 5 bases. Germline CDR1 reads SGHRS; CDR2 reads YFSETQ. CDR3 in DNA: TGCGCCAGCAGCTTGGGGGGGACAGTGGAGACCCAGTACTTC. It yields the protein CASSLGGTVETQYF.

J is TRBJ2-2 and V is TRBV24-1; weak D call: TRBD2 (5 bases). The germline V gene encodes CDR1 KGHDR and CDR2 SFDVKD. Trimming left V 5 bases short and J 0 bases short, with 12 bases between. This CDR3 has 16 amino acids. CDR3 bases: TGTGCCACCAGTGGCTCGGGGTCCCCGAACACCGGGGAGCTGTTTTTT. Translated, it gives CATSGSGSPNTGELFF.

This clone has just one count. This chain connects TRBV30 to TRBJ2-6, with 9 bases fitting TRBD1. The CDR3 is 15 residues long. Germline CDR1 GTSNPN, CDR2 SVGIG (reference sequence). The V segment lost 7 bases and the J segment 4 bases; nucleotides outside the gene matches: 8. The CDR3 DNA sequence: TGTGCCTACCGGACAGGGGCTGGGGGGGCCAACGTCCTGACTTTC. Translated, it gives CAYRTGAGGANVLTF.

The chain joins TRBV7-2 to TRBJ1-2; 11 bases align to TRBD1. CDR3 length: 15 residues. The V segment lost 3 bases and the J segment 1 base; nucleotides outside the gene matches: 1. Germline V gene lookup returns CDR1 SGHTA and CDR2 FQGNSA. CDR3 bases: TGTGCCAGCAGCTTGGGGACAGGGGGTAACTATGGCTACACCTTC. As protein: CASSLGTGGNYGYTF.

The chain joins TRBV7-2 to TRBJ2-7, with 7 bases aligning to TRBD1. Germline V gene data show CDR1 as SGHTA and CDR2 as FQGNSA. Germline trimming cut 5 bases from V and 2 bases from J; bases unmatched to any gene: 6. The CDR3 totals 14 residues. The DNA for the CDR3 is TGTGCCAGCAGCCGCGCACAGGGGACCTACGAGCAGTACTTC. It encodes CASSRAQGTYEQYF.